A single sample is the source of the 8 T cell receptor beta chains below, sequenced in a study of cytomegalovirus exposure and HLA in healthy donors. The PCR was carried out with 60 Vbeta primers and 13 Jbeta primers. Repertoires were generated with immunoSEQ multiplex PCR, while TCRdb's copy carries only in-frame clones and drops some. The profile covers fewer than 200,000 clones, with 80% appearing a single time and 0.65% taken by the ten largest. The sample was PBMCs. These receptors were obtained from a boy aged 5-17 years in good health and CMV-seronegative.

The rearrangement joins TRBV2 to TRBJ2-7; TRBD1 is a possible D gene (5 bases). The V end was cut by 7 bases, the J end by 6 bases, with 10 bases between. The CDR3 is 11 amino acids. The germline gives CDR1 SNHLY, CDR2 FYNNEI. CDR3 nucleotide sequence: TGTGCCAGCACCGACACAGGCGAGCAGTACTTC. Translating it yields CASTDTGEQYF.

The chain links TRBV5-1 to TRBJ1-2; 9 bases are a match to TRBD1. CDR1 is SGHRS, CDR2 YFSETQ, per germline. This CDR3 spans 16 amino acids. The J segment lost 3 bases and the V segment lost 0 bases, leaving 6 bases of the junction unmatched. The CDR3 here is CASSLEGTGLDYGYTF. In DNA form, the CDR3 reads TGCGCCAGCAGCTTGGAAGGGACAGGGTTGGACTATGGCTACACCTTC.

This clone was recorded only once. The V and J genes are TRBV11-3 and TRBJ2-6; D call uncertain. The ends were cut back, 2 bases at V and 0 bases at J, with 5 bases in the middle. The CDR3 has 15 amino acids. Germline CDR1 is SGHNT and CDR2 is YENEEA. Written as DNA, the CDR3 is TGTGCCAGCAGCTTAATCAGCTCTGGGGCCAACGTCCTGACTTTC. Its translation: CASSLISSGANVLTF. Based on the CDR3 plus reference TRBV11-3 and TRBJ2-6, the full variable domain is EAGVVQSPRYKIIEKKQPVAFWCNPISGHNTLYWYLQNLGQGPELLIRYENEEAVDDSQLPKDRFSAERLKGVDSTLKIQPAELGDSAVYLCASSLISSGANVLTFGAGSRLTVL.

V gene TRBV27 combines with J gene TRBJ2-6; the match to TRBD1 covers 8 bases. The V gene's germline CDR1 is MNHEY and CDR2 SMNVEV (reference sequence). Losses at the gene ends were 5 bases for V and 2 bases for J; bases not matched to a gene: 2. CDR3 length equals 15 residues. As DNA, the CDR3 is TGTGCCAGCAGTCTACAGGGGGCTGGGGCCAACGTCCTGACTTTC. This codes for CASSLQGAGANVLTF.

CDR3 sequence (DNA): TGTGCCAGCAGCCCATCTGCTCCGGGACAGGGAAGCCCCTACGAGCAGTACTTC. This sequence encodes CASSPSAPGQGSPYEQYF. The genes are TRBV5-6 and TRBJ2-7, with 9 bases fitting TRBD1. Losses at the gene ends were 4 bases for V and 2 bases for J; bases not matched to a gene: 16. The germline CDR1 and CDR2 sequences are SGHDT and YYEEEE. The CDR3 runs 18 residues.

V and J are TRBV5-5 and TRBJ2-7; TRBD1 is a possible D gene (5 bases). This CDR3 comprises 16 residues. CDR1 SGHKS and CDR2 YYEKEE come from the germline V gene (reference sequence). Between the trimmed V and J ends, which lost 0 bases and 0 bases, there was a span of 13 bases. The CDR3: CASSLALGRNSYEQYF. CDR3 nucleotide sequence: TGTGCCAGCAGCTTGGCCTTGGGGCGGAACTCCTACGAGCAGTACTTC.

The chain is built from TRBV25-1 and TRBJ2-7; 7 bases fit TRBD2. The ends lost 1 base at V and 2 bases at J; junction bases unmatched: 8. CDR1 and CDR2 from the germline V gene are MGHDK and SYGVNS. There are 16 residues in the CDR3. DNA for the CDR3: TGTGCCAGCAGTGAATCTGTGACTAGCAGGACCTACGAGCAGTACTTC. This translates into CASSESVTSRTYEQYF.

The genes are TRBV15 and TRBJ2-5; TRBD1 aligns across 7 bases. The germline V gene encodes CDR1 LNHNV and CDR2 YYDKDF (reference sequence). Unmatched junction bases numbered 11, after V lost 6 bases and J lost 4 bases. CDR3 length: 15 residues. In nucleotides, the CDR3 is TGTGCCACCAGTAGAACAGGGGTCGGGTTAGAGACCCAGTACTTC. Encoded protein: CATSRTGVGLETQYF.